What follows are 6 T cell receptor beta chains derived from one specimen sequenced in a study of identical twins. In TCRdb, the 5' RACE reads were re-called with MiXCR into one record per CDR3 protein. The sample records approximately 490,000 distinct CDR3 sequences, around 24% being singletons. The sample was also linked to a second study, of yellow fever vaccine responses in identical twins.

Sequencing was carried out using CD4+ T cells sorted from blood. The receptors originated from a woman aged 18-29 years in good health.

In this sample, this clonotype turned up a few times. The rearrangement joins TRBV12-3 or TRBV12-4 to TRBJ2-3, with 11 bases identical to TRBD2. V lost 4 bases to trimming and J lost 3 bases; unmatched junction nucleotides: 6. The CDR3 consists of 16 residues. The CDR3 spells CASSSFTSGRTDTQYF. As DNA, the CDR3 is TGTGCCAGCAGTTCCTTCACTAGCGGGAGAACAGATACGCAGTATTTT.

The rearrangement links TRBV3-1 to TRBJ2-2; D may be TRBD1 or TRBD2 (5 bases each). The CDR3 runs to 17 residues. Trimming shortened V by 4 bases and J by 6 bases, and 21 bases separated the two germline ends. Germline CDR1 and CDR2: LGHDT and YNNKEL (reference sequence). CDR3 sequence (DNA): TGTGCCAGCAGCCTTGACGGGGCCGGAAGAACCCCCGGGGAGCTGTTTTTT. It specifies CASSLDGAGRTPGELFF.

A few counts support this clonotype. The chain joins TRBV6-1 to TRBJ2-5; D is undetermined. The CDR3 consists of 13 residues. Looked up from germline, CDR1 is MNHNS and CDR2 is SASEGT. V was cut by 3 bases and J by 0 bases, with 5 bases left in between. The CDR3 sequence: CASSDSHQETQYF. DNA for the CDR3: TGTGCCAGCAGTGACAGCCACCAAGAGACCCAGTACTTC.

The gene calls are TRBV11-2 and TRBJ2-5; D perhaps matches TRBD2 (5 bases). The CDR3 sequence is 15 residues long. V was trimmed by 0 bases and J by 5 bases, leaving 13 bases between them. CDR1 is SGHAT, CDR2 FQNNGV, per germline. The CDR3: CASSLEFGRRETQYF. The DNA of the CDR3 is TGTGCCAGCAGCTTAGAGTTTGGGAGACGGGAGACCCAGTACTTC. The variable domain in full, completed from reference TRBV11-2 and TRBJ2-5, reads EAGVAQSPRYKIIEKRQSVAFWCNPISGHATLYWYQQILGQGPKLLIQFQNNGVVDDSQLPKDRFSAERLKGVDSTLKIQPAKLEDSAVYLCASSLEFGRRETQYFGPGTRLLVL.

The chain recombines TRBV15 with TRBJ1-5; 9 bases line up with TRBD1. With V trimmed by 1 base and J by 6 bases, 4 bases remained unmatched. Germline CDR1 reads LNHNV; CDR2 reads YYDKDF (reference sequence). The CDR3 totals 15 residues. CDR3 sequence (DNA): TGTGCCACCAGCAGAGTTACAGGGGGCGGTCAGCCCCAGCATTTT. It yields the protein CATSRVTGGGQPQHF.

This clonotype appeared a few times. The gene calls are TRBV28 and TRBJ2-5; tentatively, D is TRBD1 (6 bases). The germline CDR1 and CDR2 sequences are MDHEN and SYDVKM. This CDR3 has 14 residues. V gave up 6 bases and J gave up 4 bases, with 15 bases separating them. The CDR3 region is CASSGDRWGETQYF. The CDR3 coding sequence is TGTGCCAGCAGCGGCGACAGGTGGGGAGAGACCCAGTACTTC.